The TCR beta chain under discussion was sequenced for a study of graft-versus-host responses after intestinal transplantation. For the study at large: Recipients got multivisceral, liver-intestinal, or isolated intestinal transplants. Tacrolimus and steroids were given for about 3 years to all recipients after anti-thymocyte globulin induction.

Of note for this clone: The antigen remains undetermined.

The protocol was immunoSEQ multiplex PCR, while the TCRdb copy is restricted to in-frame clones and leaves out a portion. The sample holds some 46,000 clones, about 93% seen once. Findings and limits, study-wide: Marrow from the recipient contained GvH clones, some of which had appeared first in ileum or blood. Those patients showing graft-donor T cell macrochimerism displayed high graft-versus-host to host-versus-graft clonal ratios in allografts.

The CDR3 is 13 amino acids. The V gene lost 8 bases and the J gene lost 1 base, with 11 bases spanning the gap. The germline CDR1 and CDR2 sequences are MDHEN and SYDVKM. The chain links TRBV28 to TRBJ1-1, with D maybe TRBD1 (5 bases). The sequencing here drew on PBMCs, taken 750 to 800 days after a first intestinal transplant, on the day of a second. The receptor was isolated from a human patient who received an intestinal transplant, so some T cells may come from the graft donor. The CDR3, as DNA: TGTGCCAGCCTGGTCAGGGCGAACACTGAAGCTTTCTTT. This codes for CASLVRANTEAFF.